Below, 27 T cell receptor beta chains from the same sample are listed, as sequenced in a study of siplizumab effects on memory and regulatory T cells. Assay: immunoSEQ multiplex PCR; the TCRdb copy retains only in-frame clones and omits some. The table shows more than 85,000 clones, with about 90% occurring only once. The sequenced sample consisted of Tregs sorted from blood. These receptors were obtained from a human donor in good health.

The chain joins TRBV6-1 to TRBJ1-2; D is undetermined. CDR3 size: 13 residues. Germline V gene lookup returns CDR1 MNHNS and CDR2 SASEGT. V was trimmed by 7 bases and J by 9 bases, leaving 18 bases between them. The chain's CDR3 is CASTKNQEVCYTF. The CDR3 bases are TGTGCCAGCACGAAAAACCAGGAGGTATGCTACACCTTC.

J is TRBJ2-3 and V is TRBV7-8; tentative D call: TRBD1 (6 bases). From germline, CDR1 is SGHVS and CDR2 FQNEAQ. The CDR3 loop spans 14 amino acids. V was clipped by 3 bases and J by 6 bases, with 13 bases between them. The CDR3 loop reads CASSLQGSTDTQYF. CDR3 nucleotides: TGTGCCAGCAGCTTGCAGGGGTCCACGGATACGCAGTATTTT.

The chain uses TRBV6-5 and TRBJ1-5, with 9 bases lining up with TRBD1. Germline V gene data show CDR1 as MNHEY and CDR2 as SVGAGI. The CDR3 sequence is 13 residues long. With 6 bases clipped from V and 4 bases from J, the junction kept 1 base outside the gene matches. The CDR3 nucleotides are TGTGCCAGCAGAGACAGGGGGAATCAGCCCCAGCATTTT. Amino acids: CASRDRGNQPQHF.

This chain connects TRBV5-6 to TRBJ1-6; D gene ambiguous. This CDR3 has 17 amino acids. CDR1 is SGHDT and CDR2 is YYEEEE in the germline V gene. V was pared by 3 bases and J by 0 bases, with 13 bases between. CDR3 sequence: CASSSETAASYNSPLHF. CDR3 DNA sequence: TGTGCCAGCAGCTCAGAGACTGCAGCCTCCTATAATTCACCCCTCCACTTT. Supplemented by reference TRBV5-6 and TRBJ1-6, the full variable domain reads DAGVTQSPTHLIKTRGQQVTLRCSPKSGHDTVSWYQQALGQGPQFIFQYYEEEERQRGNFPDRFSGHQFPNYSSELNVNALLLGDSALYLCASSSETAASYNSPLHFGNGTRLTVT.

As for this clone: At one of its ends the junction is not consistent with the germline gene, which may arise from a read error. J is TRBJ2-5 and V is TRBV15; 7 bases agree with TRBD1. In germline, CDR1 is LNHNV, CDR2 YYDKDF (reference sequence). The CDR3 length is 14 residues. CDR3 residues: CATSRGDSQETQYF. In DNA, the CDR3 is TGTGCCACCAGTAGAGGGGACAGCCAAGAGACCCAGTACTTC.

The CDR3 DNA reads TGTGCCAGCAGTGAAGACAGGGGGATATCCTACGAGCAGTACTTC. It is translated as CASSEDRGISYEQYF. This chain connects TRBV25-1 to TRBJ2-7; 9 nucleotides match TRBD1. CDR3 length: 15 amino acids. The germline CDR1 and CDR2 sequences are MGHDK and SYGVNS. V lost 2 bases, J lost 1 base, and 3 bases stayed unmatched.

CDR3: CSVLKRGRDGTDTQYF. CDR3 nucleotides: TGCAGCGTCTTGAAAAGGGGGCGAGACGGCACAGATACGCAGTATTTT. The J gene is TRBJ2-3, the V gene TRBV29-1, with 7 nucleotides matching TRBD1. The CDR3 is 16 residues long. The germline V gene encodes CDR1 SQVTM and CDR2 ANQGSEA. J gave up 1 base and V 6 bases, and 13 bases lay outside the gene matches.

The chain couples TRBV14 to TRBJ2-2; 13 bases match TRBD2. Germline V CDR1 and CDR2: SGHDN, FVKESK. V shed 2 bases and J 6 bases; nucleotides not matched to a gene: 3. There are 16 residues in the CDR3. The CDR3 sequence is CASSQTSGRASGELFF. CDR3 coding DNA: TGTGCCAGCAGCCAAACTAGCGGGAGGGCCTCCGGGGAGCTGTTTTTT. Together with reference TRBV14 and TRBJ2-2, the CDR3 gives the full variable domain: EAGVTQFPSHSVIEKGQTVTLRCDPISGHDNLYWYRRVMGKEIKFLLHFVKESKQDESGMPNNRFLAERTGGTYSTLKVQPAELEDSGVYFCASSQTSGRASGELFFGEGSRLTVL.

The rearrangement uses TRBV20-1 and TRBJ2-7; no definite D call. The CDR3 runs to 11 residues. Germline lookup yields CDR1 DFQATT and CDR2 SNEGSKA (reference sequence). The V gene lost 4 bases and the J gene lost 4 bases, with 8 bases spanning the gap. For the CDR3, the DNA is TGCAGTGCTACTTTCAAGTACGAGCAGTACTTC. Protein sequence: CSATFKYEQYF.

The chain couples TRBV4-1 to TRBJ1-1; TRBD1 agrees at 8 bases. CDR3 size: 17 residues. The junction had 12 bases not matched to a gene; V was cut back by 5 bases and J by 1 base. Germline V gene data show CDR1 as MGHRA and CDR2 as YSYEKL. Here the CDR3 DNA reads TGCGCCAGCAGCGCGGGACAGGTTATGTCCAGGAACACTGAAGCTTTCTTT. Residues: CASSAGQVMSRNTEAFF.

The chain couples TRBV6-5 to TRBJ1-6, with D possibly being TRBD1 (5 bases). The V gene lost 2 bases and the J gene lost 6 bases, with 11 bases spanning the gap. The CDR3 extends over 15 amino acids. CDR1 MNHEY and CDR2 SVGAGI come from the germline V gene. The CDR3 region has the DNA TGTGCCAGCAGTTACGATCCAGGGTTTAATTCACCCCTCCACTTT. It yields the protein CASSYDPGFNSPLHF.

CDR3 nucleotides: TGTGCCAGCAGCCGCCCCAACTCCCTAGCGGGGGGCAGGGACGAGCAGTACTTC. Translated: CASSRPNSLAGGRDEQYF. J is TRBJ2-7 and V is TRBV11-1; 11 nucleotides agree with TRBD2. Unmatched junction bases numbered 17, after V lost 5 bases and J lost 5 bases. Germline lookup yields CDR1 SGHAT and CDR2 FQDESV (reference sequence). This CDR3 region has 18 residues.

The V and J genes are TRBV7-8 and TRBJ2-3; TRBD2 matches at 12 bases. The ends lost 5 bases at V and 6 bases at J; junction bases unmatched: 6. The CDR3 contains 15 residues. CDR1 and CDR2 from the germline V gene are SGHVS and FQNEAQ. CDR3 in amino acids: CASSPRGTSGDTQYF. CDR3 DNA sequence: TGTGCCAGCAGCCCCCGGGGGACTAGCGGGGATACGCAGTATTTT.

J is TRBJ1-3 and V is TRBV7-9; the D gene is possibly TRBD1 (5 bases). This CDR3 comprises 17 residues. Germline lookup yields CDR1 SEHNR and CDR2 FQNEAQ (reference sequence). V lost 5 bases to trimming and J lost 3 bases, with 20 bases between them. The CDR3 DNA is TGTGCCAGCAGCCCCGGGACGGTCACTTTAGGTGGAAACACCATATATTTT. Encoded protein: CASSPGTVTLGGNTIYF.

V usage is TRBV6-5 and J usage is TRBJ2-3; D remains ambiguous. Looked up from germline, CDR1 is MNHEY and CDR2 is SVGAGI. This CDR3 has 11 amino acids. V lost 6 bases and J 10 bases, leaving 11 bases between the germline ends. The CDR3 loop is CASSSLGAQYF. In DNA form, the CDR3 reads TGTGCCAGCAGCTCCCTAGGCGCGCAGTATTTT.

V usage is TRBV2 and J usage is TRBJ1-1; unclear D gene. Trimming shortened V by 6 bases and J by 11 bases, and 13 bases separated the two germline ends. The CDR3 contains 11 residues. The germline V gene has CDR1 SNHLY and CDR2 FYNNEI. CDR3 sequence reads: CASREESVAFF. CDR3 nucleotide sequence: TGTGCCAGCAGGGAGGAGAGCGTGGCTTTCTTT.

This clone has only one observation. The chain joins TRBV5-1 to TRBJ2-3; TRBD1 aligns across 8 bases. The junction had 9 bases not matched to a gene; V was cut back by 4 bases and J by 2 bases. The CDR3 has 16 residues. Germline CDR1 and CDR2: SGHRS and YFSETQ. The DNA for the CDR3 is TGCGCCAGCAGCCGACGGACAGGGAGACCCACAGATACGCAGTATTTT. Translated, it gives CASSRRTGRPTDTQYF.

The V gene is TRBV6-1, the J gene TRBJ2-1, with a possible D match to TRBD2 (7 bases). This CDR3 comprises 11 residues. V lost 3 bases to trimming and J lost 13 bases, with 10 bases between them. Per germline, CDR1 MNHNS and CDR2 SASEGT. The DNA of the CDR3 is TGTGCCAGCAGTGACGGGGGGCTTCAGTTCTTC. Translating gives CASSDGGLQFF.

This rearrangement joins TRBV5-5 to TRBJ1-1; D is possibly TRBD1 (6 bases). The CDR3 sequence is 15 residues long. The germline V gene has CDR1 SGHKS and CDR2 YYEKEE (reference sequence). Trimming pared 1 base from V and 4 bases from J, leaving 14 bases between. The CDR3 DNA is TGTGCCAGCAGCTTGTCGGGGGGCTCCCTCACTGAAGCTTTCTTT. Protein sequence: CASSLSGGSLTEAFF.

This clone turned up a few times. This chain joins TRBV7-8 and TRBJ1-3, with 7 bases fitting TRBD1. Trimming removed 6 bases from V and 2 bases from J; junction bases left unmatched: 4. The CDR3 length is 14 residues. CDR1 and CDR2 from the germline V gene are SGHVS and FQNEAQ. CDR3 in amino acids: CASSGQGAGNTIYF. CDR3 nucleotides: TGTGCCAGCAGTGGGCAGGGGGCTGGAAACACCATATATTTT.

V is TRBV21-1 and J is TRBJ1-5. TRBV21-1 counts as a pseudogene. The CDR3 sequence is 13 residues long. CDR3: CASNHSLNQPQHF. CDR3 DNA sequence: TGTGCCAGCAACCATTCCCTCAATCAGCCCCAGCATTTT.

The chain links TRBV5-5 to TRBJ2-5; D unresolved. The CDR3 runs 13 residues. Trimming removed 2 bases from V and 2 bases from J, with 7 bases in between. In germline, CDR1 is SGHKS, CDR2 YYEKEE (reference sequence). CDR3 coding DNA: TGTGCCAGCAGCTTAAGAATGCAAGAGACCCAGTACTTC. This encodes CASSLRMQETQYF.

CDR3: CASSRARSGYTF. Here the CDR3 DNA reads TGTGCCAGCAGCCGAGCCAGGTCTGGCTACACCTTC. V gene TRBV5-5 combines with J gene TRBJ1-2; no reliable D call. V was clipped by 4 bases and J by 7 bases, with 11 bases between them. The CDR3 runs 12 residues. Germline-derived CDR1 and CDR2 are SGHKS and YYEKEE (reference sequence). Using reference TRBV5-5 and TRBJ1-2 for the parts outside the CDR3, the full variable domain is DAGVTQSPTHLIKTRGQQVTLRCSPISGHKSVSWYQQVLGQGPQFIFQYYEKEERGRGNFPDRFSARQFPNYSSELNVNALLLGDSALYLCASSRARSGYTFGSGTRLTVV.

The table lists this clone with a count of one. The chain carries TRBV6-4 and TRBJ1-2; TRBD1 aligns across 9 bases. Losses at the gene ends were 3 bases for V and 7 bases for J; bases not matched to a gene: 6. Germline-derived CDR1 and CDR2 are MRHNA and SNTAGT. The CDR3 is made up of 14 amino acids. The CDR3 region has the DNA TGTGCCAGCAGTGAGGGACAGGGAATTGGTGGCTACACCTTC. Its protein is CASSEGQGIGGYTF.

The chain couples TRBV6-5 to TRBJ2-5, with 10 positions matching TRBD2. There are 15 residues in the CDR3. J was trimmed by 5 bases and V by 0 bases; bases with no gene match: 3. The germline CDR1 and CDR2 sequences are MNHEY and SVGAGI. The CDR3 coding sequence is TGTGCCAGCAGTTACTCGGGACTAGCGCGGGAGACCCAGTACTTC. It encodes CASSYSGLARETQYF.

The chain carries TRBV29-1 and TRBJ2-7, with no clear D. This CDR3 is 12 amino acids long. Germline CDR1 SQVTM, CDR2 ANQGSEA. V lost 2 bases to trimming and J lost 4 bases, with 9 bases between them. The DNA for the CDR3 is TGCAGCGTTGAAAAGGGAAAATACGAGCAGTACTTC. The encoded protein is CSVEKGKYEQYF.

This clone was recorded only once. The V gene is TRBV4-2, the J gene TRBJ1-3; no definite D call. This CDR3 is 16 amino acids long. Trimming left V 1 base short and J 4 bases short, with 14 bases between. CDR1 and CDR2 (germline): LGHNA, YNFKEQ. The CDR3 bases are TGTGCCAGCAGCCAAGCTGACGGCGCTGCAGGAAACACCATATATTTT. Translation: CASSQADGAAGNTIYF.